Listed below are T cell receptor beta chains from one sample, sequenced in a study of T cell responses to AZD1222 COVID-19 vaccine. The protocol was immunoSEQ multiplex PCR, while the TCRdb copy is restricted to in-frame clones and leaves out a portion. The sample carries about 79,000 clones, about 80% recorded once. The sample consisted of peripheral blood, taken 28 days after the second AZD1222 dose. The receptors originated from an adult who received the AZD1222 COVID-19 vaccine. Each CDR3 is given with its conserved first and last residue. Each record gives: D gene, V gene, clone size, J gene, CDR3 DNA, CDR3 protein. A D gene is named only where the DNA matches it firmly. Not every row has a clone size; where given, it reads once, few, many or a size class.

TRBD1	TRBV18	-	TRBJ2-7	TGTGCCAGCTCACCTGGACAGGGCCCCTACGAGCAGTACTTC	CASSPGQGPYEQYF
TRBD1	TRBV28	few	TRBJ2-7	TGTGCCAGCAGGCCGGGACAGCACCTCGAGCAGTACTTC	CASRPGQHLEQYF
-	TRBV20-1	-	TRBJ1-1	TGCAGTGCGTACGGGACGACTGAAGCTTTCTTT	CSAYGTTEAFF
TRBD2	TRBV12-3/TRBV12-4	-	TRBJ2-1	TGTGCCAGCAGTTTGGGGGGGGGTGAGCAGTTCTTC	CASSLGGGEQFF
TRBD1	TRBV6-4	few	TRBJ1-1	TGTGCCAGCTCGGGACAGGCTGGGACTGAAGCTTTCTTT	CASSGQAGTEAFF
-	TRBV3-1/TRBV3-2	-	TRBJ1-2	TGTGCCAGCAGCCGTGGGAGGGGACCATTCTTC	CASSRGRGPFF
-	TRBV27	-	TRBJ2-1	TGTGCCAGCAGCGGGGGAACCTACAATGAGCAGTTCTTC	CASSGGTYNEQFF
-	TRBV4-3	-	TRBJ2-7	TGCGCCAGCAGCCAAGCAGGCGTTAACGAGCAGTACTTC	CASSQAGVNEQYF
-	TRBV2	-	TRBJ2-2	TGTGCCAGCAGTGATAACACCGGGGAGCTGTTTTTT	CASSDNTGELFF
TRBD1	TRBV29-1	once	TRBJ2-7	TGCAGCGTTGGGACAGGGAACTACGAGCAGTACTTC	CSVGTGNYEQYF
-	TRBV19	-	TRBJ1-1	TGTGCCAGTACTAAGTATAGGCGGCAGGACCGCTTGAACACTGAAGCTTTCTTT	CASTKYRRQDRLNTEAFF
-	TRBV4-3	-	TRBJ1-3	TGCGCCAGCAGCCAAGATCATGGAAACACCATATATTTT	CASSQDHGNTIYF
TRBD2	TRBV6-5	-	TRBJ2-2	TGTGCCAGCAGTTACTTAAGCGGGAGCGGCACCGGGGAGCTGTTTTTT	CASSYLSGSGTGELFF
TRBD2	TRBV9	-	TRBJ2-2	TGTGCCAGCAGCGTCCTAGCGGGCAACACCGGGGAGCTGTTTTTT	CASSVLAGNTGELFF
-	TRBV27	-	TRBJ2-7	TGTGCCAGCAGTTCTCAGCCGGGACGGTCGTACGAGCAGTACTTC	CASSSQPGRSYEQYF
-	TRBV15	-	TRBJ1-2	TGTGCCACCAGCAGAGAGACAGGCCGAGGCAGTGGCTACACCTTC	CATSRETGRGSGYTF
-	TRBV28	-	TRBJ1-1	TGTGCCAGCACCCCTAGGAGGGGGGGCAACACTGAAGCTTTCTTT	CASTPRRGGNTEAFF